A selection of T cell receptor beta chains follows, all from one sample in a study of control samples from healthy donors and cancer patients. Here immunoSEQ multiplex PCR was the method, and the copy in TCRdb shows in-frame clones only, minus some. The sample records 150,000 or so clones, 88% being singletons. Material for sequencing was blood. These receptors were taken from a man younger than 35 in good health. Each CDR3 is given with its conserved first and last residue. D genes are given only for firm matches. A clone size is listed for some rows: how often the clone was seen (once, few, many), or a class if it is expanded.

V	D	J	size	DNA	CDR3
TRBV27	NA	TRBJ2-3	NA	TGTGCCAGCAGTTTATCGGGGATGATCACAGATACGCAGTATTTT	CASSLSGMITDTQYF
TRBV5-1	NA	TRBJ2-7	NA	TGCGCCAGCAGCTTGGGGAGCAGGGAGGACGAGCAGTACTTC	CASSLGSREDEQYF
TRBV4-3	NA	TRBJ1-2	NA	TGCGCCAGCAGCCAATCAGTTGGGGGGGATGGCTACACCTTC	CASSQSVGGDGYTF
TRBV7-2	NA	TRBJ2-2	NA	TGTGCCAGCAGCTTAGTGGACCGGTCCGGGGAGCTGTTTTTT	CASSLVDRSGELFF
TRBV28	NA	TRBJ1-5	NA	TGTGCCAGCAACCCAGGTCCAGGGACGGCTCAGCCCCAGCATTTT	CASNPGPGTAQPQHF
TRBV5-1	TRBD2	TRBJ2-7	NA	TGCGCCAGCAGCTCCCGACTAGCGGGGGCCTACGAGCAGTACTTC	CASSSRLAGAYEQYF
TRBV19	NA	TRBJ1-4	NA	TGTGCCAGTAGTCCAGGGGTGGCTAATGAAAAACTGTTTTTT	CASSPGVANEKLFF
TRBV7-2	TRBD2	TRBJ2-1	NA	TGTGCCAGCAGCTTAGCCTCTAGCGGGGCTTACAATGAGCAGTTCTTC	CASSLASSGAYNEQFF
TRBV6-6	NA	TRBJ1-2	NA	TGTGCCAGCAGTTACCCGGGGGGCTATGGCTACACCTTC	CASSYPGGYGYTF
TRBV7-2	TRBD1	TRBJ2-2	NA	TGTGCCAGCAGCCCAGACAGGGGGGCGGGCACCGGGGAGCTGTTTTTT	CASSPDRGAGTGELFF
TRBV19	NA	TRBJ1-1	NA	TGTGCCAGTAGCATAAACGGTTGGGGCGAAGCTTTCTTT	CASSINGWGEAFF
TRBV19	TRBD2	TRBJ2-5	NA	TGTGCCAGTAGCCTTAGCGGGGCCGAAGGGACCCAGTACTTC	CASSLSGAEGTQYF
TRBV25-1	NA	TRBJ1-6	NA	TGTGCCAGCAGTGATCAGGGCCAAGGCAATTCACCCCTCCACTTT	CASSDQGQGNSPLHF
TRBV12-3/TRBV12-4	NA	TRBJ1-2	NA	TGTGCCAGCAGTTTTGGGGAGGGCTACACCTTC	CASSFGEGYTF
TRBV28	NA	TRBJ1-1	NA	TGTGCCAGCAGTTCCGACCCGTTTATGAACACTGAAGCTTTCTTT	CASSSDPFMNTEAFF
TRBV7-2	NA	TRBJ1-2	NA	TGTGCCAGCAGCTTATCGTGGCAGGATGGCTACACCTTC	CASSLSWQDGYTF
TRBV12-3/TRBV12-4	NA	TRBJ2-3	once	TGTGCCAGCAGGCCTAAATCAGATACGCAGTATTTT	CASRPKSDTQYF
TRBV6-1	NA	TRBJ2-1	once	TGTGCCAGCAGTGAATTTGGGGTCAGGGAGTTCTTC	CASSEFGVREFF
TRBV14	NA	TRBJ2-2	NA	TGTGCCAGCAGCCAGGGGACATACACCGGGGAGCTGTTTTTT	CASSQGTYTGELFF
TRBV28	NA	TRBJ1-2	NA	TGTGCCAGCAGTTTATTGGACAGAACTAACTATGGCTACACCTTC	CASSLLDRTNYGYTF
TRBV5-1	NA	TRBJ2-7	NA	TGCGCCAGCAGCTGGTTGGGGAGCTCCTACGAGCAGTACTTC	CASSWLGSSYEQYF
TRBV28	TRBD1	TRBJ2-3	once	TGTGCCAGCAGCGAAGGCCAGGGGGCCACAGATACGCAGTATTTT	CASSEGQGATDTQYF
TRBV4-3	NA	TRBJ2-7	NA	TGCGCCAGCAGCCAAGATATAACGGACACCTACGAGCAGTACTTC	CASSQDITDTYEQYF
TRBV28	NA	TRBJ1-3	few	TGTGCCAGCAGTCCAGGGTACACCATATATTTT	CASSPGYTIYF
TRBV28	TRBD1	TRBJ2-2	NA	TGTGCCAGCAGCAGACAGGGACGAATTAACACCGGGGAGCTGTTTTTT	CASSRQGRINTGELFF
TRBV7-8	NA	TRBJ1-5	once	TGTGCCAGCAGCTTAGGGGGGACTAGCAATCAGCCCCAGCATTTT	CASSLGGTSNQPQHF